This T cell receptor beta chain was sequenced for a study of sequential checkpoint blockade in melanoma. In the study overall: DNA from 91 pretreatment tumor samples underwent TCRβ immunosequencing. Overall study results and limits: In arm A, pretreatment tumor clonality was associated with response. Rising tumor T-cell fraction and clonality meant about 30 times likelier benefit.

Treatment defined: randomized to nivolumab then ipilimumab (arm A) or the reverse (arm B). Worth noting for this clone: The target antigen is unknown. Relative to the germline gene, one junction end is altered; a read error may explain this.

This CDR3 region has 16 residues. CDR1 is MGHDK, CDR2 SYGVNS, per germline. The method was immunoSEQ multiplex PCR; TCRdb's version includes in-frame clones alone and lacks a portion of them. The sample carries about 5,300 clones, 26% recorded once. The sequence was obtained from a human donor with melanoma. The chain joins TRBV25-1 to TRBJ2-5; 10 nucleotides match TRBD2. Sequenced here: tumor tissue (inferred from file names), sampled from a patient given nivolumab and ipilimumab in sequence. The CDR3 here is CASSETLAGAQGTQYF. DNA of the CDR3: TGTGCCAGCAGTGAAACGCTAGCGGGGGCTCAAGGGACCCAGTACTTC.